The sequence of this T cell receptor beta chain was determined in a study of blood T cell repertoires in COVID-19. On the study more broadly: COVID-19 samples collected from the United States, Italy and Spain covered acute and convalescent phases.

As processed by the authors: Nucleated cell counts were estimated from reference gene primer amplification. Sequencing was performed with immunoSEQ multiplex PCR; in TCRdb, only in-frame clones are kept and a portion is missing. That table gives V, J and clone size, and the DNA gave D and trimming. The data hold around 700,000 clones, with 80% to 90% observed a single time. Germline lookup yields CDR1 SGHNT and CDR2 YYREEE (reference sequence). The length of the CDR3 is 14 residues. V lost 2 bases, J lost 6 bases, and 6 bases stayed unmatched. The specimen sequenced was peripheral blood. This chain joins TRBV5-4 and TRBJ2-7; 9 positions match TRBD2. This receptor was taken from a woman aged 18-29 years with acute or convalescent COVID-19. In DNA form, the CDR3 reads TGTGCCAGCAGCTTAACGCTAGCGGGGACCGAGCAGTACTTC. Residues: CASSLTLAGTEQYF.